The rows below give T cell receptor beta chains drawn from one sample of a study of T cells in Graves' hyperthyroidism and ophthalmopathy. MiXCR was run by TCRdb on the multiplex PCR reads, yielding one entry per CDR3 protein. The table has around 480,000 distinct CDR3 sequences, approximately 15% seen once. The sequenced sample was blood. These receptors came from a woman aged 18-35 years with Graves' hyperthyroidism. The CDR3 runs from the conserved cysteine through the conserved F or W.

>TRBV19|TRBJ1-5
CASSFRWLPNQPQHF
>TRBV10-2|TRBJ2-5
CASRGTRRSQETQYF
>TRBV9|TRBJ2-5
CASGSGSPGTQYF
>TRBV30|TRBJ2-1
CAWSRENNEQFF
>TRBV13|TRBJ1-6
CASREDSGNSPLHF
>TRBV18|TRBJ1-1
CASSLMLDRGRAWNTEAFF
>TRBV5-1|TRBJ2-5
CASSLSGAPLRRETQYF
>TRBV9|TRBJ1-1
CASSGGQGVAFF
>TRBV5-1|TRBJ2-3
CASRDYTMVDTQYF
>TRBV12-3/TRBV12-4|TRBJ1-2
CASSPRGPKSGYTF
>TRBV10-2|TRBJ1-6
CASKFPGADNSPLHF
>TRBV4-2|TRBJ1-2
CASSQDRDGSNYGYTF